Described below is a single T cell receptor beta chain sequence and its context. What it recognizes is unknown. The method was immunoSEQ multiplex PCR; TCRdb's version includes in-frame clones alone and lacks a portion of them. The table has 90,000 to 110,000 clones, about 85% seen once. These data are taken from a study of identifying expanded T cells in peripheral blood. Study findings and constraints: Across healthy donors, higher total template counts meant significantly greater roughly two-week count variance.

Sequencing used blood. This TCR was recovered from a person aged 18 to 69 in good health.

The CDR3 region has the DNA TGTGCCAGTAGTATTTTAACTAGCGGGGACAAGACCCAGTACTTC. Amino acids: CASSILTSGDKTQYF. This sequence joins TRBV19 and TRBJ2-5; 10 bases are shared with TRBD2. Germline V gives CDR1 LNHDA, CDR2 SQIVND (reference sequence). V shed 3 bases, J shed 6 bases, and the junction held 7 bases outside the gene matches. This CDR3 comprises 15 residues. The full variable domain, in which reference TRBV19 and TRBJ2-5 provide the parts outside the CDR3, is DGGITQSPKYLFRKEGQNVTLSCEQNLNHDAMYWYRQDPGQGLRLIYYSQIVNDFQKGDIAEGYSVSREKKESFPLTVTSAQKNPTAFYLCASSILTSGDKTQYFGPGTRLLVL.